The sequence of this T cell receptor beta chain was determined in a study of T cell responses to AZD1222 COVID-19 vaccine. General study findings and limits: Vaccine-related CD4 TCRs covered spike, predominating at 160-218 and 743-854.

Data came from immunoSEQ multiplex PCR; TCRdb stores just in-frame clones and leaves some out. The sample carries around 100,000 clones, around 94% recorded once. The V and J ends lost 6 bases and 3 bases respectively, with 12 bases between them. This CDR3 has 14 amino acids. Germline V gene lookup returns CDR1 SNHLY and CDR2 FYNNEI. In the case of this clone: As yet, its antigen is unknown.

The material was peripheral blood, obtained on day 0 of AZD1222 vaccination. This receptor was taken from an adult in good health. This chain joins TRBV2 and TRBJ1-5; a possible D gene is TRBD1 (6 bases). CDR3 region: CASSRTASNQPQHF. CDR3 nucleotides: TGTGCCAGCAGCCGGACAGCTTCCAATCAGCCCCAGCATTTT.